A selection of T cell receptor beta chains follows, all from one sample in a study of blood T cell repertoires in COVID-19. Sequencing was performed with immunoSEQ multiplex PCR; in TCRdb, only in-frame clones are kept and a portion is missing. The table includes roughly 260,000 clones, approximately 91% detected once. The specimen was peripheral blood. These receptors were obtained from a woman aged 35 to 49 who had recovered from COVID-19. The CDR3 runs from the conserved cysteine through the conserved F or W. D genes are given only for firm matches. Part of the rows lack a size; the others show once, few, many or a class for expanded clones.

V: TRBV11-1
size: NA
D: TRBD2
J: TRBJ2-3
CDR3: CASSLGLAGATDTQYF
DNA: TGTGCCAGCAGCTTAGGTCTAGCGGGGGCCACAGATACGCAGTATTTT

V: TRBV7-9
size: NA
D: NA
J: TRBJ1-6
CDR3: CASSLGAGSYNSPLHF
DNA: TGTGCCAGCAGCTTAGGTGCAGGGTCCTATAATTCACCCCTCCACTTT

V: TRBV25-1
size: NA
D: TRBD1
J: TRBJ1-2
CDR3: CASSDLYRDREGIYGYTF
DNA: TGTGCCAGCAGTGACCTCTACCGGGACAGGGAAGGAATCTATGGCTACACCTTC

V: TRBV19
size: few
D: TRBD2
J: TRBJ2-3
CDR3: CASSTRTSGRGWGSTDTQYF
DNA: TGTGCCAGTAGTACCCGGACTAGCGGGAGAGGTTGGGGGAGCACAGATACGCAGTATTTT

V: TRBV28
size: NA
D: NA
J: TRBJ2-5
CDR3: CASSGQETQYF
DNA: TGTGCCAGCTCGGGTCAAGAGACCCAGTACTTC

V: TRBV6-2/TRBV6-3
size: NA
D: NA
J: TRBJ1-1
CDR3: CASSLGRGLMNTEAFF
DNA: TGTGCCAGCAGTTTAGGCAGGGGCCTTATGAACACTGAAGCTTTCTTT

V: TRBV2
size: NA
D: NA
J: TRBJ2-7
CDR3: CASSSRGAFYEQYF
DNA: TGTGCCAGCAGTAGCCGGGGGGCCTTCTACGAGCAGTACTTC

V: TRBV30
size: NA
D: TRBD2
J: TRBJ2-2
CDR3: CAWSSGGSVGELFF
DNA: TGTGCCTGGAGTTCGGGCGGGAGTGTCGGGGAGCTGTTTTTT

V: TRBV19
size: NA
D: NA
J: TRBJ2-7
CDR3: CASSINSHEQYF
DNA: TGTGCCAGTAGTATCAACAGCCACGAGCAGTACTTC

V: TRBV4-3
size: NA
D: TRBD1
J: TRBJ2-1
CDR3: CASSQPNRGPYNEQFF
DNA: TGCGCCAGCAGCCAACCGAACAGGGGGCCCTACAATGAGCAGTTCTTC

V: TRBV6-6
size: NA
D: NA
J: TRBJ2-7
CDR3: CASSETGPSEQYF
DNA: TGTGCCAGCAGCGAGACAGGCCCGAGCGAGCAGTACTTC

V: TRBV15
size: NA
D: NA
J: TRBJ2-4
CDR3: CATSRDTGLAKNIQYF
DNA: TGTGCCACCAGCAGAGATACGGGGTTAGCCAAAAACATTCAGTACTTC

V: TRBV10-3
size: NA
D: TRBD2
J: TRBJ2-6
CDR3: CAISGLAGAGANVLTF
DNA: TGTGCCATCAGTGGGCTAGCGGGAGCTGGGGCCAACGTCCTGACTTTC

V: TRBV6-6
size: NA
D: TRBD2
J: TRBJ2-2
CDR3: CASSSWTSGGPGELFF
DNA: TGTGCCAGCAGTTCCTGGACTAGCGGGGGGCCCGGGGAGCTGTTTTTT

V: TRBV6-2/TRBV6-3
size: NA
D: TRBD1
J: TRBJ2-7
CDR3: CASSYWGQGGEQYF
DNA: TGTGCCAGCAGTTACTGGGGACAGGGAGGCGAGCAGTACTTC

V: TRBV24-1
size: few
D: TRBD1
J: TRBJ2-3
CDR3: CATSDSGQGATDTQYF
DNA: TGTGCCACCAGTGATTCGGGACAGGGGGCAACAGATACGCAGTATTTT

V: TRBV7-2
size: once
D: NA
J: TRBJ1-2
CDR3: CASSLEAGFGGYTF
DNA: TGTGCCAGCAGCTTAGAGGCAGGCTTCGGTGGCTACACCTTC

V: TRBV9
size: NA
D: NA
J: TRBJ1-2
CDR3: CASSVDRNYGYTF
DNA: TGTGCCAGCAGCGTAGACCGGAACTATGGCTACACCTTC

V: TRBV18
size: NA
D: TRBD1
J: TRBJ1-2
CDR3: CASSQGTGTGGNGYTF
DNA: TGTGCCAGCTCACAAGGAACCGGGACAGGGGGCAATGGCTACACCTTC

V: TRBV5-1
size: many
D: NA
J: TRBJ2-1
CDR3: CASSLRLEGGNEQFF
DNA: TGCGCCAGCAGCTTGAGACTGGAGGGCGGGAATGAGCAGTTCTTC

V: TRBV15
size: NA
D: NA
J: TRBJ2-1
CDR3: CATSSRGDNEQFF
DNA: TGTGCCACCAGCAGCCGCGGAGACAATGAGCAGTTCTTC

V: TRBV7-2
size: NA
D: TRBD1
J: TRBJ1-2
CDR3: CASSPIFDRVGGYTF
DNA: TGTGCCAGCAGCCCTATTTTTGACAGGGTTGGTGGCTACACCTTC

V: TRBV4-1
size: NA
D: NA
J: TRBJ2-2
CDR3: CASSQTGMRTGELFF
DNA: TGCGCCAGCAGCCAAACAGGGATGCGGACCGGGGAGCTGTTTTTT

V: TRBV21-1
size: NA
D: NA
J: TRBJ1-3
CDR3: CASSKSRPTETGNTIYF
DNA: TGTGCCAGCAGCAAATCTAGGCCGACAGAAACTGGAAACACCATATATTTT

V: TRBV24-1
size: NA
D: NA
J: TRBJ1-5
CDR3: CATSDLGDNQPQHF
DNA: TGTGCCACCAGTGATTTAGGGGACAATCAGCCCCAGCATTTT

V: TRBV5-1
size: NA
D: NA
J: TRBJ2-7
CDR3: CASSFGRAYEQYF
DNA: TGCGCCAGCAGCTTTGGTCGGGCCTACGAGCAGTACTTC

V: TRBV9
size: few
D: NA
J: TRBJ1-5
CDR3: CASSVDGASNQPQHF
DNA: TGTGCCAGCAGCGTAGATGGGGCCAGCAATCAGCCCCAGCATTTT

V: TRBV18
size: once
D: NA
J: TRBJ2-7
CDR3: CASSPGQGNEQYF
DNA: TGTGCCAGCTCACCGGGGCAGGGGAACGAGCAGTACTTC

V: TRBV4-2
size: NA
D: NA
J: TRBJ2-5
CDR3: CASSQDFGAIQETQYF
DNA: TGTGCCAGCAGCCAAGATTTTGGGGCTATACAAGAGACCCAGTACTTC

V: TRBV11-3
size: NA
D: TRBD2
J: TRBJ2-5
CDR3: CASSRGPTSAETQYF
DNA: TGTGCCAGCAGCCGAGGCCCGACTAGCGCGGAGACCCAGTACTTC

V: TRBV6-5
size: NA
D: NA
J: TRBJ2-3
CDR3: CASSRPGSEDTQYF
DNA: TGTGCCAGCAGTCGTCCCGGGAGTGAAGATACGCAGTATTTT

V: TRBV28
size: NA
D: TRBD1
J: TRBJ2-4
CDR3: CASSPPGQGIAKNIQYF
DNA: TGTGCCAGCAGTCCACCGGGACAGGGAATAGCCAAAAACATTCAGTACTTC

V: TRBV25-1
size: NA
D: TRBD2
J: TRBJ2-7
CDR3: CANTPRTSDEQYF
DNA: TGTGCCAACACACCCAGGACTAGCGACGAGCAGTACTTC

V: TRBV4-3
size: NA
D: NA
J: TRBJ2-7
CDR3: CASSQDTRIRYEQYF
DNA: TGCGCCAGCAGCCAAGATACCAGGATCCGCTACGAGCAGTACTTC

V: TRBV6-2/TRBV6-3
size: NA
D: TRBD2
J: TRBJ2-1
CDR3: CASSRTGTSGSYEQFF
DNA: TGTGCCAGCAGCCGGACCGGGACTAGCGGGAGTTATGAGCAGTTCTTC

V: TRBV6-2/TRBV6-3
size: NA
D: NA
J: TRBJ2-2
CDR3: CASSRLRPGGHTNTGELFF
DNA: TGTGCCAGCAGTCGGCTTCGTCCCGGTGGGCATACGAACACCGGGGAGCTGTTTTTT

V: TRBV7-2
size: few
D: TRBD2
J: TRBJ2-5
CDR3: CASSLRLAGPETQYF
DNA: TGTGCCAGCAGCTTAAGACTAGCGGGACCGGAGACCCAGTACTTC

V: TRBV3-1/TRBV3-2
size: NA
D: TRBD1
J: TRBJ1-6
CDR3: CASSLTGARRPLHF
DNA: TGTGCCAGCAGCCTGACAGGGGCGAGGCGGCCCCTCCACTTT